This T cell receptor (beta chain) stems from a study of human T cells and chemical hapten exposure. Time point described: pre-sensitization, week 0. Treatment reported: therapeutic diphenylcyclopropenone sensitization with weekly scalp DPC. Total RNA came from unfractionated whole blood. A remark on this clonotype: What it binds is not known. Just one base apart from a much larger clone, this may be a read error.

Attachment of unique molecular identifiers to individual cDNA molecules was performed in the library. Original methodology: Samples ranged from roughly 20,000 to 750,000 TCRs, with a median of approximately 96,000. TCRdb itself ran the RACE reads through MiXCR, one entry per CDR3 protein. The V and J calls, along with clone size, are taken from TCRdb and not from the paper's own processing. The profile shows some 330,000 distinct CDR3 sequences, 5% to 6.5% of them singletons. The study, taken as a whole, reports: Counts of TCRs above 1 in 1000 frequency stayed unchanged with DPC sensitization.

The source material was whole blood, sampled in connection with sensitization to the hapten diphenylcyclopropenone (DPC). The sequence came from a woman younger than 35 with alopecia areata. Some clones in this sample may be carry-over from other donors' samples.

The DNA of the CDR3 is TGTGCCAGCACCCTCGGGACAGTCTACGAGCCGTACTTC. Its translation: CASTLGTVYEPYF. J is TRBJ2-7 and V is TRBV12-3 or TRBV12-4, with 7 positions matching TRBD1. This CDR3 region has 13 residues.